This T cell receptor (beta chain) was sequenced during a study of T-cell memory formation after mild COVID-19. MiXCR, applied by TCRdb to the 5' RACE reads, yields one record per CDR3 protein. The table has under 250,000 distinct CDR3 sequences, 8% to 11% seen once. In germline, CDR1 is SGHTA, CDR2 FQGNSA. The CDR3 spans 13 residues. The J segment lost 4 bases and the V segment lost 4 bases, leaving 2 bases of the junction unmatched. This clonotype was counted at least ten times. The source is a man between 18 and 29 years old who had mild COVID-19 (a few samples of this study predate the infection). Cell type and time point are not known. Sequencing used PBMCs or a T cell subset sorted from them (not recorded which). This chain joins TRBV7-2 and TRBJ2-7; 9 positions agree with TRBD2. CDR3: CASSSSGGYEQYV. The CDR3 coding sequence is TGTGCCAGCAGCTCGAGCGGGGGGTACGAGCAGTACGTC.